The 22 T cell receptor beta chains presented below share a single source sample, sequenced in a study of blood T cells in healthy people across ages. It was with a sample-barcoded 5' primer and a J-beta primer mix that a second PCR of roughly 7 to 12 cycles was run. One entry per CDR3 protein results from TCRdb running MiXCR on the 5' RACE reads. The sample lists around 620,000 distinct CDR3 sequences; roughly 29% were seen once. Sequenced material: blood. These receptors were taken from a woman between 65 and 79 years old in good health.

This clonotype was found a few times. The chain is built from TRBV4-3 and TRBJ1-2, with D hard to call. V was clipped by 4 bases and J by 5 bases, with 29 bases between them. Germline assignment: CDR1 LGHNA and CDR2 YSLEER. This CDR3 has 19 amino acids. In DNA, the CDR3 is TGCGCCAGCAGCCCAACGGCAGAGGGTATAACCTCTCCGACTTATGGCTACACCTTC. Translating gives CASSPTAEGITSPTYGYTF.

This clonotype turned up a few times. This rearrangement joins TRBV7-9 to TRBJ1-2, with 9 bases that match TRBD1. V dropped 7 bases and J dropped 5; count of bases not matched to a gene: 11. CDR3 length: 15 amino acids. Per the germline V gene, CDR1 is SEHNR and CDR2 is FQNEAQ (reference sequence). CDR3 nucleotides: TGTGCCAGCACCGAGCCGGACAGGGGTTGGTATGGCTACACCTTC. This translates into CASTEPDRGWYGYTF.

This clonotype came up a few times. This chain uses TRBV21-1 with TRBJ2-5; the listed D gene, TRBD1, was not tested against the DNA. Near its end, the DNA agrees better with TRBJ2-7, so the J call may be wrong. TRBV21-1 is a pseudogene locus. The CDR3 runs to 16 residues. CDR3 sequence (DNA): TGTGCCAGCAGCACCAAATCCGGGACCTTCCCCTACGAGCAGTACTTC. It translates to CASSTKSGTFPYEQYF.

This clonotype was counted between two and nine times. The chain recombines TRBV29-1 with TRBJ1-2, with D unresolved. Germline assignment: CDR1 SQVTM and CDR2 ANQGSEA. V lost 5 bases, J lost 4 bases, and 14 bases lay in between. The CDR3 is made up of 13 amino acids. CDR3 residues: CSVLGQTFYGYTF. CDR3 coding DNA: TGCAGCGTTTTAGGGCAGACCTTCTATGGCTACACCTTC.

This clonotype was found a few times. The J gene is TRBJ2-7, the V gene TRBV5-1; maybe TRBD1 (5 bases). The V end was cut by 0 bases, the J end by 7 bases, with 14 bases between. Per germline, CDR1 SGHRS and CDR2 YFSETQ. This CDR3 spans 14 amino acids. CDR3 sequence reads: CASSLEGFPGEQYF. CDR3 DNA: TGCGCCAGCAGCTTGGAGGGGTTTCCAGGGGAGCAGTACTTC.

This clonotype was detected only a few times. The rearrangement joins TRBV20-1 to TRBJ2-2; D perhaps matches TRBD1 (5 bases). V lost 0 bases, J lost 2 bases, and 10 bases lay in between. Germline V gene lookup returns CDR1 DFQATT and CDR2 SNEGSKA (reference sequence). The length of the CDR3 is 15 residues. The DNA for the CDR3 is TGCAGTGCTAGAGATTACAGGATAAACACCGGGGAGCTGTTTTTT. Amino acids: CSARDYRINTGELFF.

The sample holds a few counts of this clonotype. The genes are TRBV29-1 and TRBJ1-2; tentative D call: TRBD1 (6 bases). There are 11 residues in the CDR3. Per germline, CDR1 SQVTM and CDR2 ANQGSEA. V lost 7 bases to trimming and J lost 6 bases, with 12 bases between them. CDR3 sequence (DNA): TGCAGCGGCGGAGAGGGGGATGGCTACACCTTC. Protein product: CSGGEGDGYTF. The whole variable domain, filled in from reference TRBV29-1 and TRBJ1-2, reads SAVISQKPSRDICQRGTSLTIQCQVDSQVTMMFWYRQQPGQSLTLIATANQGSEATYESGFVIDKFPISRPNLTFSTLTVSNMSPEDSSIYLCSGGEGDGYTFGSGTRLTVV.

Only a few counts were recorded for this clonotype. The rearrangement joins TRBV6-5 to TRBJ1-1; D remains unclear. The CDR3 has 13 residues. Germline CDR1 MNHEY, CDR2 SVGAGI. V was clipped by 6 bases and J by 4 bases, with 12 bases between them. For the CDR3, the DNA is TGTGCCAGCAGATACGCCGGGAGCACTGAAGCTTTCTTT. It specifies CASRYAGSTEAFF.

This clonotype has a handful of counts. The chain recombines TRBV7-2 with TRBJ2-5; D is uncertain. Germline values: CDR1 SGHTA, CDR2 FQGNSA. Trimming pared 1 base from V and 5 bases from J, leaving 17 bases between. This CDR3 region has 16 residues. The CDR3 here is CASSLEVVQLWETQYF. CDR3 DNA sequence: TGTGCCAGCAGCTTAGAGGTGGTACAGTTGTGGGAGACCCAGTACTTC.

This clonotype was seen only a few times. The V gene is TRBV30, the J gene TRBJ2-7, with D maybe TRBD1 (5 bases). This CDR3 has 14 amino acids. The germline CDR1 and CDR2 sequences are GTSNPN and SVGIG (reference sequence). The V end lost 0 bases, the J end lost 4 bases, and 13 bases lay between the germline ends. The CDR3 region has the DNA TGTGCCTGGAGTGTATACCAGGGTTCGTACGAGCAGTACTTC. It specifies CAWSVYQGSYEQYF.

V usage is TRBV19 and J usage is TRBJ1-2; D may be TRBD1 (6 bases). The ends were cut back, 3 bases at V and 4 bases at J, with 15 bases in the middle. The germline V gene encodes CDR1 LNHDA and CDR2 SQIVND (reference sequence). The length of the CDR3 is 15 residues. This CDR3 reads CASSISPGRGYGYTF. CDR3 sequence (DNA): TGTGCCAGTAGTATCTCCCCGGGCAGGGGCTATGGCTACACCTTC.

This rearrangement joins TRBV7-3 to TRBJ2-3; 8 bases are a match to TRBD2. V was pared by 4 bases and J by 4 bases, with 7 bases of the junction left unmatched. The germline V gene has CDR1 SGHTA and CDR2 FQGTGA. The CDR3 totals 15 residues. The CDR3 loop is CASSYLRGGADTQYF. In DNA, the CDR3 is TGTGCCAGCAGCTACCTACGGGGGGGAGCAGATACGCAGTATTTT.

A few counts support this clonotype. The rearrangement uses TRBV6-1 and TRBJ2-2, with TRBD2 identical over 8 bases. This CDR3 contains 16 residues. V lost 3 bases, J lost 0 bases, and 3 bases stayed unmatched. CDR1 and CDR2 from the germline V gene are MNHNS and SASEGT. CDR3 bases: TGTGCCAGCAGTGACGCGGGGGGCCCGAACACCGGGGAGCTGTTTTTT. It yields the protein CASSDAGGPNTGELFF.

This clonotype was counted only a few times. The CDR3 end shows no conserved phenylalanine or tryptophan, and so a read error is likely. The chain couples TRBV2 to TRBJ1-4; 7 bases match TRBD1. The V segment lost 5 bases and the J segment 10 bases; nucleotides outside the gene matches: 10. This CDR3 comprises 14 residues. The germline V gene encodes CDR1 SNHLY and CDR2 FYNNEI. CDR3 coding DNA: TGTGCCAGCAGTTTCGACAGGGAATCCGGAAAACTGTTTCTT. Translation: CASSFDRESGKLFL.

This clonotype was seen repeatedly, ten times or more. The genes are TRBV20-1 and TRBJ2-1, with 11 bases identical to TRBD2. The V gene end was trimmed by 6 bases and the J gene end by 8 bases; junction bases not matched to a gene: 9. Germline-derived CDR1 and CDR2 are DFQATT and SNEGSKA (reference sequence). This CDR3 has 14 residues. The CDR3 coding sequence is TGCAGTGCCAGGCTTAGCGGGGGGGCCCATGAGCAGTTCTTC. Translated: CSARLSGGAHEQFF.

The chain combines TRBV20-1 with TRBJ2-5, with a weak D call TRBD1 (7 bases). The CDR3 is made up of 14 amino acids. The germline CDR1 and CDR2 sequences are DFQATT and SNEGSKA (reference sequence). Trimming cost V 0 bases and J 7 bases, with 15 bases left between them. CDR3 DNA sequence: TGCAGTGCTAGAGATTCCCTGCAGGGGGGGACCCAGTACTTC. Translation: CSARDSLQGGTQYF.

This clonotype has more than one count but fewer than ten. The chain recombines TRBV7-2 with TRBJ2-5, with D unresolved. The CDR3 is made up of 16 amino acids. The germline CDR1 and CDR2 sequences are SGHTA and FQGNSA. Trimming stripped 6 bases from V and 5 bases from J, with 22 bases between. In nucleotides, the CDR3 is TGTGCCAGCAGTCGCGACCGGGCCGCTGGTCGGGAGACCCAGTACTTC. Protein product: CASSRDRAAGRETQYF. The complete variable domain, with remaining parts taken from reference TRBV7-2 and TRBJ2-5, reads GAGVSQSPSNKVTEKGKDVELRCDPISGHTALYWYRQSLGQGLEFLIYFQGNSAPDKSGLPSDRFSAERTGGSVSTLTIQRTQQEDSAVYLCASSRDRAAGRETQYFGPGTRLLVL.

The V gene is TRBV20-1, the J gene TRBJ2-7; the D is unclear. The germline CDR1 and CDR2 sequences are DFQATT and SNEGSKA (reference sequence). The CDR3 is made up of 11 amino acids. V gave up 6 bases and J gave up 3 bases, with 9 bases separating them. This CDR3 reads CSAHDFYEQYF. The DNA for the CDR3 is TGCAGTGCACACGATTTCTACGAGCAGTACTTC.

This chain links TRBV7-8 with TRBJ1-1; maybe TRBD1 (5 bases). V was clipped by 4 bases and J by 0 bases, with 21 bases between them. Germline V CDR1 and CDR2: SGHVS, FQNEAQ. The CDR3 has 18 residues. CDR3 protein: CASSYYLGPGNLNTEAFF. Written as DNA, the CDR3 is TGTGCCAGCAGCTACTACTTGGGCCCAGGGAACTTGAACACTGAAGCTTTCTTT.

V is TRBV5-5 and J is TRBJ2-2; 8 bases map to TRBD1. There are 16 residues in the CDR3. The V gene's germline CDR1 is SGHKS and CDR2 YYEKEE (reference sequence). Trimming cost V 2 bases and J 3 bases; bases outside gene matches: 6. The DNA for the CDR3 is TGTGCCAGCAGCTTTTCCCCGACAGGGGACACCGGGGAGCTGTTTTTT. Amino acid sequence: CASSFSPTGDTGELFF.

The gene calls are TRBV30 and TRBJ1-2; no reliable D call. This CDR3 contains 12 residues. Germline V gives CDR1 GTSNPN, CDR2 SVGIG (reference sequence). V shed 2 bases and J shed 8 bases, with 12 bases lying between them. The CDR3 loop reads CAWSRSIYGYTF. CDR3 nucleotide sequence: TGTGCCTGGAGTAGATCTATCTACGGCTACACCTTC.

This clonotype was detected many times. The rearrangement joins TRBV4-2 to TRBJ1-4; 7 bases line up with TRBD1. Trimming at V came to 0 bases and at J to 6 bases, leaving 4 bases not matched to a gene. Germline V gives CDR1 LGHNA, CDR2 YNFKEQ. The CDR3 is 15 residues long. As DNA, the CDR3 is TGTGCCAGCAGCCAAGAATTTACAGGGGATGAAAAACTGTTTTTT. Its translation: CASSQEFTGDEKLFF.